This TCR beta chain is from a study of T cell responses to AZD1222 COVID-19 vaccine. Concerning this clone itself: Its cognate antigen is unknown. One end of the junction fails to match germline, which may point to a read error.

Germline CDR1 and CDR2: MNHEY and SMNVEV (reference sequence). The CDR3 extends over 11 amino acids. Produced via immunoSEQ multiplex PCR; TCRdb's table is partial and in-frame only. This table has some 130,000 clones, approximately 88% appearing once. Study-wide results and caveats: The CD4 TCRs associated with vaccination extended across spike and predominated at 160-218 and 743-854. Rises in breadth and depth of Spike-specific TCRs came after two AZD1222 doses.

This material consisted of peripheral blood, taken on day 0 of MenACWY control vaccination. The chain links TRBV27 to TRBJ1-4; maybe TRBD1 (6 bases). This TCR derives from an adult in good health. The CDR3 DNA reads TGTGCCAGCAGTAACCGGGACACCCCCTCCTTT. Protein sequence: CASSNRDTPSF.